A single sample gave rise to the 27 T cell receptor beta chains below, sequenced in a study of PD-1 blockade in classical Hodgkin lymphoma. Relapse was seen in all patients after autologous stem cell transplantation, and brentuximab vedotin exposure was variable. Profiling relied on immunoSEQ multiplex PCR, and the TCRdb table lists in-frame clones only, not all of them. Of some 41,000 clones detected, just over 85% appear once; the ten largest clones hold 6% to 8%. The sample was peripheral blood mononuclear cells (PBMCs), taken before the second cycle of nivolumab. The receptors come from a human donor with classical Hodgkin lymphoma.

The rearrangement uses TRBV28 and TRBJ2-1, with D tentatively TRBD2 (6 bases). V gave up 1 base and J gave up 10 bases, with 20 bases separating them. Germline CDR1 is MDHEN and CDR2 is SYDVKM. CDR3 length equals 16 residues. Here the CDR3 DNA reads TGTGCCAGCAGTTTATCTTCCGACCGACTAGTTATCGAGCAGTTCTTC. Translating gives CASSLSSDRLVIEQFF.

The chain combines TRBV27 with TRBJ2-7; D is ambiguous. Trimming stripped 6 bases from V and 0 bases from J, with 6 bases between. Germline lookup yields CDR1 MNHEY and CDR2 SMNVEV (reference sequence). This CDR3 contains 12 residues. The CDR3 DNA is TGTGCCAGCAGGGCCTTCTCCTACGAGCAGTACTTC. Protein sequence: CASRAFSYEQYF.

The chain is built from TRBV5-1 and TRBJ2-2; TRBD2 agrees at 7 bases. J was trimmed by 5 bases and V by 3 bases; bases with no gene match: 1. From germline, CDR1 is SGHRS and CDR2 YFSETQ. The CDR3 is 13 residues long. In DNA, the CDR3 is TGCGCCAGCAGCTGGGGAGGGACCGGGGAGCTGTTTTTT. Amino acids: CASSWGGTGELFF.

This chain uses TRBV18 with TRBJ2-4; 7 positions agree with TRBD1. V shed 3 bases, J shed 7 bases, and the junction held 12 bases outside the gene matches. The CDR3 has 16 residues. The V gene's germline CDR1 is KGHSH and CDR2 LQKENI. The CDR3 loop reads CASSPLGLDRANIQYF. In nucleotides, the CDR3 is TGTGCCAGCTCACCCCTGGGCCTAGACAGGGCTAACATTCAGTACTTC. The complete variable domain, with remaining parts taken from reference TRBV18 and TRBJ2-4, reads NAGVMQNPRHLVRRRGQEARLRCSPMKGHSHVYWYRQLPEEGLKFMVYLQKENIIDESGMPKERFSAEFPKEGPSILRIQQVVRGDSAAYFCASSPLGLDRANIQYFGAGTRLSVL.

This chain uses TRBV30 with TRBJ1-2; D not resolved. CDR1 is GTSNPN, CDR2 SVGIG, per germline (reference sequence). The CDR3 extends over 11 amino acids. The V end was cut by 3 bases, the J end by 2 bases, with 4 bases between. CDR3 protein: CAWRVNYGYTF. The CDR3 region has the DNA TGTGCCTGGAGAGTCAACTATGGCTACACCTTC.

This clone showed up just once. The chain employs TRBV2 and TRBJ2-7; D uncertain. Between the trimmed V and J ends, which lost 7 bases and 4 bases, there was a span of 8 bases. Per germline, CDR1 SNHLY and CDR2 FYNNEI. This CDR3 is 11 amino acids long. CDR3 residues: CASNEDYEQYF. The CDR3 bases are TGTGCCAGCAACGAGGATTACGAGCAGTACTTC.

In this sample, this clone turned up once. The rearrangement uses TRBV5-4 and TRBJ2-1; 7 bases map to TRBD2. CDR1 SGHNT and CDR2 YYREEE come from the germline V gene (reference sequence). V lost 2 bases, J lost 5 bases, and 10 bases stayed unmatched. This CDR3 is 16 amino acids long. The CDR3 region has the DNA TGTGCCAGCAGCTTAGGACCGGTAGCGGGTAACAATGAGCAGTTCTTC. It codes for CASSLGPVAGNNEQFF.

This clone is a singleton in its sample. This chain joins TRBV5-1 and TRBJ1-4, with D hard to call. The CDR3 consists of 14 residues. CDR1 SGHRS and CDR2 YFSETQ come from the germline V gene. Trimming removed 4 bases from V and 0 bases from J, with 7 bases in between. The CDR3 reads CASSRGATNEKLFF. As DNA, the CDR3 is TGCGCCAGCAGCCGGGGTGCAACTAATGAAAAACTGTTTTTT.

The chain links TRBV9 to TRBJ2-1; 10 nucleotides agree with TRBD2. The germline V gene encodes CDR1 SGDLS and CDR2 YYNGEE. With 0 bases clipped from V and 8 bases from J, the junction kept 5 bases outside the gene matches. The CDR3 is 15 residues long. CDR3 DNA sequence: TGTGCCAGCAGCGTAGGGGCTAGCGGGAGACATGAGCAGTTCTTC. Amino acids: CASSVGASGRHEQFF.

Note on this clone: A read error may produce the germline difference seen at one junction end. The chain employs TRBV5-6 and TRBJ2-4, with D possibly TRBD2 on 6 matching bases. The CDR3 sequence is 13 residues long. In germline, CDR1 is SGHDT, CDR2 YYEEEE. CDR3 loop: CASSFGLEEGWHF. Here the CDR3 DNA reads TGTGCCAGCAGCTTCGGTTTGGAGGAGGGATGGCACTTC.

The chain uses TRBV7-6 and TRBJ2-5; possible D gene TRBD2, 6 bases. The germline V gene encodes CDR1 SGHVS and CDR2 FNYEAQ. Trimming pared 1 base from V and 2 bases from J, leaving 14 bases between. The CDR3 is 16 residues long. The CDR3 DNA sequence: TGTGCCAGCAGCTTAGTACCGGGCGGGGAACAAGAGACCCAGTACTTC. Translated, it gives CASSLVPGGEQETQYF.

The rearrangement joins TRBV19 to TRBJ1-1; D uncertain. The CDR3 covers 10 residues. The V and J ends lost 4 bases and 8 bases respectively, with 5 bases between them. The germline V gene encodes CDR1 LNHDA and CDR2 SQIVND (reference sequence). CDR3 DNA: TGTGCCAGTAGTAACAGCGAAGCTTTCTTT. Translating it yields CASSNSEAFF.

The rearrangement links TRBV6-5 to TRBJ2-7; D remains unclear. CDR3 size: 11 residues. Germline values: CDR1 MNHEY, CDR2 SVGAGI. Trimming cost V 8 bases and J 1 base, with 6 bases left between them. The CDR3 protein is CASGQSYEQYF. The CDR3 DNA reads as TGTGCCAGCGGGCAATCCTACGAGCAGTACTTC.

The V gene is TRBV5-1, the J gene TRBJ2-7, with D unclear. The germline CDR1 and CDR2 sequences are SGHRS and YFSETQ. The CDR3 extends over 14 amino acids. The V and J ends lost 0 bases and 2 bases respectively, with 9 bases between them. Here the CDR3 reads CASSLAANPYEQYF. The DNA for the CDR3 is TGCGCCAGCAGCTTGGCCGCGAATCCCTACGAGCAGTACTTC.

Here the CDR3 DNA reads TGTGCCAGCATAGGGTGGGAGAGCGGGGGACCTAGATCGAACACCGGGGAGCTGTTTTTT. Protein: CASIGWESGGPRSNTGELFF. V is TRBV28 and J is TRBJ2-2, with 8 bases identical to TRBD2. Germline values: CDR1 MDHEN, CDR2 SYDVKM. V shed 7 bases, J shed 0 bases, and the junction held 19 bases outside the gene matches. The CDR3 runs 20 residues.

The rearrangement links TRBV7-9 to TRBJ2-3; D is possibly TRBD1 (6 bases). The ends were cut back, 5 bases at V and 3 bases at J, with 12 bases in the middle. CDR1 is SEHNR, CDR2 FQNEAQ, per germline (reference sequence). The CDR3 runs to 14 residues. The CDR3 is CASSKQGGTDTQYF. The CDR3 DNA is TGTGCCAGCAGCAAACAGGGTGGGACAGATACGCAGTATTTT.

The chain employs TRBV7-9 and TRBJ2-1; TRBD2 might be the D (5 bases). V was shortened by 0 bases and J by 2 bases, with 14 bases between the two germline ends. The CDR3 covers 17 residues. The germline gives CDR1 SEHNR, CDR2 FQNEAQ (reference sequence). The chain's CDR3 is CASSLARRAPPYNEQFF. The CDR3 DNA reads TGTGCCAGCAGCTTAGCGCGGCGGGCTCCCCCCTACAATGAGCAGTTCTTC.

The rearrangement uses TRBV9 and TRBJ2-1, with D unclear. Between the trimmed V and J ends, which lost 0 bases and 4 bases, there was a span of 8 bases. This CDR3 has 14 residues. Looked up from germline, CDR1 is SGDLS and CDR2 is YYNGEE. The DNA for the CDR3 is TGTGCCAGCAGCGTAGATCGCAGATACAATGAGCAGTTCTTC. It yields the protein CASSVDRRYNEQFF.

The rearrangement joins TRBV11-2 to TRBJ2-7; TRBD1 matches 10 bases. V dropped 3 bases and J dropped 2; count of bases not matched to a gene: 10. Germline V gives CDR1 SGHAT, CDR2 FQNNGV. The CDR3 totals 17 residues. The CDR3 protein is CASSFAIGQGVTYEQYF. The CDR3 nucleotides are TGTGCCAGCAGCTTCGCGATCGGACAGGGGGTTACCTACGAGCAGTACTTC. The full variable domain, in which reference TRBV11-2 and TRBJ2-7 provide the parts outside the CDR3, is EAGVAQSPRYKIIEKRQSVAFWCNPISGHATLYWYQQILGQGPKLLIQFQNNGVVDDSQLPKDRFSAERLKGVDSTLKIQPAKLEDSAVYLCASSFAIGQGVTYEQYFGPGTRLTVT.

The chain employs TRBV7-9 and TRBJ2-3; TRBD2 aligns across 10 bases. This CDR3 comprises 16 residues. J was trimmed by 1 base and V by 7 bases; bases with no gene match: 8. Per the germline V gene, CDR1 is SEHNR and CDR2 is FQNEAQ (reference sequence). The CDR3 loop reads CASTQPSGRGTDTQYF. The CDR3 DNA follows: TGTGCCAGCACCCAACCCAGCGGGAGGGGCACAGATACGCAGTATTTT.

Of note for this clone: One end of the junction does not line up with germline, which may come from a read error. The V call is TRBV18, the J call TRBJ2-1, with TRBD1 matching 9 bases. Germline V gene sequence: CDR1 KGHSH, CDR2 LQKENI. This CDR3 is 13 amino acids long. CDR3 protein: CASSIAQGARGVF. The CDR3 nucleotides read TGTGCCAGCTCAATAGCACAGGGGGCGCGCGGAGTCTTC. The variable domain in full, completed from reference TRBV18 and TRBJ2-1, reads NAGVMQNPRHLVRRRGQEARLRCSPMKGHSHVYWYRQLPEEGLKFMVYLQKENIIDESGMPKERFSAEFPKEGPSILRIQQVVRGDSAAYFCASSIAQGARGVFGPGTRLTVL.

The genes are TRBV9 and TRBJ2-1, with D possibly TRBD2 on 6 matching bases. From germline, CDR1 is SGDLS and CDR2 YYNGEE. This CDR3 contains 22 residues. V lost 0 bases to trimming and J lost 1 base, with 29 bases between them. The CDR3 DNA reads TGTGCCAGCAGCGTAGGACATCTGGGGGGAACGTTCGCGGGAACTTCCTACAATGAGCAGTTCTTC. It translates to CASSVGHLGGTFAGTSYNEQFF.

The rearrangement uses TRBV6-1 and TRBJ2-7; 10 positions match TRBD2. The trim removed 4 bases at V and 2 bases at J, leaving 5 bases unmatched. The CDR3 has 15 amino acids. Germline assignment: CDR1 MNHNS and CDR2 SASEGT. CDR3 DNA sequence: TGTGCCAGCAGTGCCTGGACTAGCGGCGCCTACGAGCAGTACTTC. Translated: CASSAWTSGAYEQYF.

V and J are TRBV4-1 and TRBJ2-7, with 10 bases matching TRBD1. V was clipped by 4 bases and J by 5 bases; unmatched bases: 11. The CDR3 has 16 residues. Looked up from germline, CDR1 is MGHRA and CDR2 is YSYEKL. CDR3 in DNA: TGCGCCAGCAGCCGTGGTCCCGGGACAGGGGACAACGAGCAGTACTTC. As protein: CASSRGPGTGDNEQYF.

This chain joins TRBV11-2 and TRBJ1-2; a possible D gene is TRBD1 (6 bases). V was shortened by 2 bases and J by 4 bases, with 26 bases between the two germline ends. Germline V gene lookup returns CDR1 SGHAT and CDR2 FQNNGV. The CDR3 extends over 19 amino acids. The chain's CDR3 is CASSLSISRYVLGGYGYTF. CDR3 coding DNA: TGTGCCAGCAGCTTAAGCATCTCCCGCTACGTCTTAGGGGGCTATGGCTACACCTTC.

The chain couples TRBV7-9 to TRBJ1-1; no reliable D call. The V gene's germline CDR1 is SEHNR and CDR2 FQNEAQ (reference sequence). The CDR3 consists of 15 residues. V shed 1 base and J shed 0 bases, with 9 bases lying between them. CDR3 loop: CASSLGGSLNTEAFF. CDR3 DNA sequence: TGTGCCAGCAGCTTAGGCGGGTCGCTGAACACTGAAGCTTTCTTT.

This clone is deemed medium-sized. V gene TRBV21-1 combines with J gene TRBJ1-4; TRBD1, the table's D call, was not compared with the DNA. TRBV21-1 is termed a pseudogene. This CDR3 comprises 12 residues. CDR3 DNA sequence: TGTGCCAGCAGCGCCTCAGGTTCAGTAGTGTTTTTT. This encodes CASSASGSVVFF.